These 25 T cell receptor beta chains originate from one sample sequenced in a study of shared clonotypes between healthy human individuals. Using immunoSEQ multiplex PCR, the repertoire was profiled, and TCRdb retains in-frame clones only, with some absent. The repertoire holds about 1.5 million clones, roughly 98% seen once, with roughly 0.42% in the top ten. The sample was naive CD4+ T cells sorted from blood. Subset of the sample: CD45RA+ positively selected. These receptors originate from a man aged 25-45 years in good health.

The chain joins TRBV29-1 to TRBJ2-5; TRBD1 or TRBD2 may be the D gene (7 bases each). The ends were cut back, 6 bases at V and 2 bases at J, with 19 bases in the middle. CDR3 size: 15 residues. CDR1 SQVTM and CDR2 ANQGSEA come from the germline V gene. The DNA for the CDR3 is TGCAGCGTCGACATGCAGGGGGGGACACAAGAGACCCAGTACTTC. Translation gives CSVDMQGGTQETQYF.

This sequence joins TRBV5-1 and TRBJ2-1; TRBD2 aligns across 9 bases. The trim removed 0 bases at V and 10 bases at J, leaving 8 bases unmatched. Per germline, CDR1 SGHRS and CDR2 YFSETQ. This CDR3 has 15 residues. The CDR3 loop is CASSLGGTSIREQFF. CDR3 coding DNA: TGCGCCAGCAGCTTGGGAGGGACTAGCATCCGAGAGCAGTTCTTC.

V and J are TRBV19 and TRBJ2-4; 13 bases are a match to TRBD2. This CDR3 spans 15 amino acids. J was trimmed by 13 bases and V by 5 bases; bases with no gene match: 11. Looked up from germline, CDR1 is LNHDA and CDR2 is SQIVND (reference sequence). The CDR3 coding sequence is TGTGCCAGTAGTTTAGGTACTAGCGGGAGGGCGGGCCAGTACTTC. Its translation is CASSLGTSGRAGQYF.

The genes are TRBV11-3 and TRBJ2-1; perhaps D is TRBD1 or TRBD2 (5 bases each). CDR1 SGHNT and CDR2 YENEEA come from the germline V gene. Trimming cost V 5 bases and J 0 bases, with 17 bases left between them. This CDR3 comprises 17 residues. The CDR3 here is CASSPRAGRSSYNEQFF. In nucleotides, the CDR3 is TGTGCCAGCAGCCCCCGGGCAGGGAGAAGCTCCTACAATGAGCAGTTCTTC.

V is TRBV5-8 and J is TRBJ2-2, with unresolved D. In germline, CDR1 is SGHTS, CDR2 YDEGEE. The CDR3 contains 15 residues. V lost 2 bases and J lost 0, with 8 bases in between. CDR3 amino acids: CASSFFRPNTGELFF. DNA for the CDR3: TGTGCCAGCAGCTTCTTTCGTCCGAACACCGGGGAGCTGTTTTTT.

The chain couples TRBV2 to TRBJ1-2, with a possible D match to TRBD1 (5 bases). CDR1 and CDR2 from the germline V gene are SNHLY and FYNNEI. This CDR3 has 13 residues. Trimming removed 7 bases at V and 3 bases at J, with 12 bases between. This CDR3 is CASIKGKDYGYTF. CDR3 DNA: TGTGCCAGCATCAAGGGGAAAGACTATGGCTACACCTTC.

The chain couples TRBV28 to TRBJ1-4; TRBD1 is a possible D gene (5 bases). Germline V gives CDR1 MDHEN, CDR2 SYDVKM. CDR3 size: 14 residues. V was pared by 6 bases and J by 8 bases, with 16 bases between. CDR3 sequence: CASSLGQELEKLFF. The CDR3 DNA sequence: TGTGCCAGCAGCCTCGGACAAGAACTGGAAAAACTGTTTTTT.

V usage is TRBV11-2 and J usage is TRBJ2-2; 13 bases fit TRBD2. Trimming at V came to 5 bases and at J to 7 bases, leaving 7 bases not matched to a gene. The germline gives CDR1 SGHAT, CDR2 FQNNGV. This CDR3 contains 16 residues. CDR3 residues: CASSTRLAGGSGELFF. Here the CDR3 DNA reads TGTGCCAGCAGCACAAGACTAGCGGGAGGAAGCGGGGAGCTGTTTTTT.

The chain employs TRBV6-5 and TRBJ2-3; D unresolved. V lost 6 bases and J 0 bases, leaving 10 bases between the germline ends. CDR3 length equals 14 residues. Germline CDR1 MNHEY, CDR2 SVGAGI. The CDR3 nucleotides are TGTGCCAGCAGGATAAATCCTAGCACAGATACGCAGTATTTT. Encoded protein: CASRINPSTDTQYF.

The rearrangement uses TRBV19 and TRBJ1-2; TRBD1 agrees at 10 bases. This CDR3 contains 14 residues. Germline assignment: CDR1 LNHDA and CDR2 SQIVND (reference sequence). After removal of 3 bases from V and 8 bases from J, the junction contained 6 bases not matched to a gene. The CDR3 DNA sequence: TGTGCCAGTAGTATCGACAGGGGGCTTGAGGGCTACACCTTC. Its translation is CASSIDRGLEGYTF.

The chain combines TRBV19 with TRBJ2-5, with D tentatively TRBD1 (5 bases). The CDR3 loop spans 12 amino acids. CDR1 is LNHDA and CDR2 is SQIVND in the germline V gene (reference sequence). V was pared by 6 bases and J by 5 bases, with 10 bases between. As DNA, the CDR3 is TGTGCCAGTAGGGGCAGGGCTGAGACCCAGTACTTC. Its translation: CASRGRAETQYF.

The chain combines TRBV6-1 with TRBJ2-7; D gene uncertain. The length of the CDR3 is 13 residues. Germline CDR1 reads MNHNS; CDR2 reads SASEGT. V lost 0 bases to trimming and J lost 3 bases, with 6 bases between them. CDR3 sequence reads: CASSEAEDYEQYF. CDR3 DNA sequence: TGTGCCAGCAGTGAAGCTGAAGACTACGAGCAGTACTTC.

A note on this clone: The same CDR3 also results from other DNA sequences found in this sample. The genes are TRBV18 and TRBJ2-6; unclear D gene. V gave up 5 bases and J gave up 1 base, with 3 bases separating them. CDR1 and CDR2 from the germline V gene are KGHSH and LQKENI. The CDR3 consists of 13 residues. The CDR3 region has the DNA TGTGCCAGCTCATCATCTGGGGCCAACGTCCTGACTTTC. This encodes CASSSSGANVLTF.

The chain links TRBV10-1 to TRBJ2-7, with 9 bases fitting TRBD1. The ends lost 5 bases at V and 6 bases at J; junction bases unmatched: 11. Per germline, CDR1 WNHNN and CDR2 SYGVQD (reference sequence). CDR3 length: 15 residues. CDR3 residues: CASSPGQGRFLEQYF. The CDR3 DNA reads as TGCGCCAGCAGTCCTGGACAGGGGAGGTTCCTCGAGCAGTACTTC.

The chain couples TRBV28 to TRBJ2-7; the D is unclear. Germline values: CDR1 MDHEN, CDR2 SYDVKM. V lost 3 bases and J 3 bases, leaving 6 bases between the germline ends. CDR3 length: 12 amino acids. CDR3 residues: CASSFRYYEQYF. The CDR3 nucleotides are TGTGCCAGCAGTTTTCGGTACTACGAGCAGTACTTC.

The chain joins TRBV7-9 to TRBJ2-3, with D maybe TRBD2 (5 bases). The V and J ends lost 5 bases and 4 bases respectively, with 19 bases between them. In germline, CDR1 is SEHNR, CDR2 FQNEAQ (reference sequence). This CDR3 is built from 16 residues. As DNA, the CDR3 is TGTGCCAGCAGCCAATCAAACGCTCGGGGTCCAGATACGCAGTATTTT. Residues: CASSQSNARGPDTQYF.

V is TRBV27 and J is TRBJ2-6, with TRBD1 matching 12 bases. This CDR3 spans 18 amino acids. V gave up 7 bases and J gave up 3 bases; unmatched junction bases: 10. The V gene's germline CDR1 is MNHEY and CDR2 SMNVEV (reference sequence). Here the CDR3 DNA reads TGTGCCAGCAAACCACCCGGGACAGGGGGCTATGGGGCCAACGTCCTGACTTTC. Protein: CASKPPGTGGYGANVLTF.

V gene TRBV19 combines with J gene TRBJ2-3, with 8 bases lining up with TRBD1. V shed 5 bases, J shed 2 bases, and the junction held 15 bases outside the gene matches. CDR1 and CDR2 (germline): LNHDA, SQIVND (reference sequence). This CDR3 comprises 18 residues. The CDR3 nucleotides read TGTGCCAGTAGTCTCCGGCCCCAGGGGGCGCGGGACACAGATACGCAGTATTTT. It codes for CASSLRPQGARDTDTQYF. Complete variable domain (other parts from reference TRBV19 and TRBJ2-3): DGGITQSPKYLFRKEGQNVTLSCEQNLNHDAMYWYRQDPGQGLRLIYYSQIVNDFQKGDIAEGYSVSREKKESFPLTVTSAQKNPTAFYLCASSLRPQGARDTDTQYFGPGTRLTVL.

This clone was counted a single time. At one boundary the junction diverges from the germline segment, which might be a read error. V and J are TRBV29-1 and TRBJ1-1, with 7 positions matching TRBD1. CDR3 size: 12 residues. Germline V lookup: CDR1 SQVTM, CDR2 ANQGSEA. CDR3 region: CSVKDRVAEAFF. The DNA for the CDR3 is TGCAGCGTTAAAGACAGGGTCGCTGAAGCTTTCTTT.

CDR3 in amino acids: CASSPLGIPDTQYF. The CDR3 nucleotides read TGTGCCAGCAGTCCTCTGGGGATCCCAGATACGCAGTATTTT. The gene calls are TRBV27 and TRBJ2-3; D gene uncertain. This CDR3 spans 14 amino acids. Trimming cost V 5 bases and J 4 bases, with 13 bases left between them. CDR1 is MNHEY, CDR2 SMNVEV, per germline (reference sequence).

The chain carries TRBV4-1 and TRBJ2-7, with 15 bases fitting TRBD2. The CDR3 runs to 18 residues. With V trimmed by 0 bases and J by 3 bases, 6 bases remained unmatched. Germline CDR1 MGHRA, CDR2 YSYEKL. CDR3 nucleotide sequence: TGCGCCAGCAGCCAAGAGAGGACTAGCGGGAGGGTCGGCTACGAGCAGTACTTC. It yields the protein CASSQERTSGRVGYEQYF.

CDR3 sequence: CASSRTGGASGANVLTF. The CDR3 nucleotides read TGTGCCAGTAGTCGGACAGGGGGGGCCTCTGGGGCCAACGTCCTGACTTTC. This chain links TRBV19 with TRBJ2-6; 10 positions match TRBD1. This CDR3 has 17 amino acids. The trim removed 5 bases at V and 0 bases at J, leaving 4 bases unmatched. In germline, CDR1 is LNHDA, CDR2 SQIVND (reference sequence).

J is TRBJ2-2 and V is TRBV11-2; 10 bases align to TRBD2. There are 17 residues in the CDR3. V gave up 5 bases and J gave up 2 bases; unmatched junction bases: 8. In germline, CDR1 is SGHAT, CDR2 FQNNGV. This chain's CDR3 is CASSPHGLAANTGELFF. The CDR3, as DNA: TGTGCCAGCAGCCCCCACGGACTAGCGGCAAACACCGGGGAGCTGTTTTTT.

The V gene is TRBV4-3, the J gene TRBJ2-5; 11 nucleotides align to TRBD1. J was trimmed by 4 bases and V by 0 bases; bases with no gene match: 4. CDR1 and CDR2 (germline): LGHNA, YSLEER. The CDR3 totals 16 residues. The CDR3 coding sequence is TGCGCCAGCAGCCAAGAAGGACAGGGGGCTGGAGAGACCCAGTACTTC. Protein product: CASSQEGQGAGETQYF.

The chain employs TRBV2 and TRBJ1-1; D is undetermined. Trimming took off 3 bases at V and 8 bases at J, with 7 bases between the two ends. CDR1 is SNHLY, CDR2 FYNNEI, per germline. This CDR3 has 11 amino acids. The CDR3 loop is CASSDMGEAFF. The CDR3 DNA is TGTGCCAGCAGTGATATGGGGGAAGCTTTCTTT.